This T cell receptor (beta chain) emerged from a study of cytomegalovirus exposure and HLA in healthy donors. The study's findings and limits: Some public TCRs appeared in many individuals, while most sequences were rare. In a later analysis, donors in an Asian-associated ancestry cluster reportedly had fewer N-insertions in productive TCRs than the cohort mean. Common viral pathogens seemed, in a later analysis, to connect with several of the most significant clusters. TCR association rates varied by HLA locus in a later analysis, with DRB1 highest and HLA-C lowest.

In the PCR, 60 Vbeta and 13 Jbeta primers were used. Clones were sequenced by immunoSEQ multiplex PCR, and TCRdb holds only the in-frame ones, with some missing. The sample holds over 200,000 clones; more than 65% are singletons and the top ten take about 1.9%. In the case of this clone: Its target is unknown.

V was clipped by 7 bases and J by 1 base, with 13 bases between them. There are 15 residues in the CDR3. The V gene's germline CDR1 is SNHLY and CDR2 FYNNEI. This sequence originates from a woman aged 25 to 39 in good health and CMV-seronegative. This chain uses TRBV2 with TRBJ2-2, with D possibly matching TRBD2 (5 bases). Sequenced input: PBMCs. CDR3 sequence: CASNSRTLNTGELFF. CDR3 bases: TGTGCCAGCAACTCCCGGACTTTGAACACCGGGGAGCTGTTTTTT.